This T cell receptor (beta chain) was obtained from a study of blood T cells in healthy people across ages (dated by TCRdb to the mid-2010s). Background for the entire study: In model experiments, roughly one uniquely barcoded TCR beta cDNA molecule per two T cells was captured by template switching. The study measured age-related changes in TCR beta repertoire diversity using deep sequencing normalized with unique cDNA molecular identifiers. Donors were grouped into four age groups: young (average approximately 15 years), middle-aged (around 39), aged (62) and long-lived (just over 80). To avoid experimental bias, donors of different ages were randomly spread across the sequencing lanes. Two additional independent replicas of 1 million unique cDNA reads from the same blood draw were analyzed for two donors (one aged 18 to 30 and one aged 80 or older).

Library method: 5' RACE. Sequencing was carried out with an Illumina HiSeq 2500. A second PCR of roughly 7 to 11 cycles was performed with a sample-barcoded 5' primer and a J-beta primer mix. Each TCR beta cDNA molecule received a unique molecular identifier from a template-switch 5' adaptor carrying 12 random nucleotides. Each sample yielded at least 2.5 million CDR3-containing paired-end reads. First-strand cDNA synthesis was performed from all RNA using the Mint cDNA synthesis kit, with priming by a TRBC-specific oligonucleotide. All cDNA was treated with uracil-DNA glycosylase and then went through a first 18-cycle PCR with the universal primers M1SS and BC2_uni_R. Per the original workflow: Normalization of each sample was performed by random selection of 1 million high-quality reads, each carrying a distinct molecular identifier. Instead of being binned into consensus sequences, reads with shared molecular identifiers were discarded. MiTCR, with a Q25 quality threshold and the strictest error-elimination algorithm, was used for CDR3 identification, clonotype clustering and error correction. A nonparametric unseen species model with Euler transformation was used to estimate a lower bound on total TCR beta diversity. The public sequencing data were trimmed at Q25 with fastp and processed into clonotypes with MiXCR by TCRdb, which kept only in-frame beta chains. Records with the same CDR3 protein are collapsed into one entry carrying the most frequent genes and DNA. TCRdb assigned the V and J calls; the authors' analysis was not used. In all, the sample holds about 1.5 million distinct CDR3 sequences, and 35% to 45% of those were seen once. Around 4% of the sample is held by the ten biggest clonotypes.

Overall study results and their limits: Estimates of total diversity based on one million sequenced T cells were regarded as lower bounds and as underestimates. Observed TCR beta diversity per million T cells fell roughly linearly with age, and a significant reduction was already apparent by age roughly 40. A strong correlation was found between observed TCR beta diversity and the percentage of naive T cells measured by flow cytometry. Donor CMV infection status was unknown, potentially confounding age-related changes in expanded clonotypes. The long-lived group showed more naive CD4+ T cells, fewer expanded clones and increased TCR diversity than the aged group, suggesting age selection. Bulk unsorted PBMC profiling prevented conclusive comparison of naive and antigen-experienced compartments.

This clonotype was found a few times. Which antigen it targets is not known. Base qualities are not provided; no much larger clone lies one nucleotide away. The donors were 40 or so Caucasian individuals from Russia, aged roughly 6 to 90 years, who were systemically healthy. Ten milliliters of peripheral blood were drawn from each donor into EDTA-treated Vacutainer tubes. Ficoll-Paque density-gradient centrifugation was used to isolate PBMCs, with at least 7 million per sample. Trizol reagent was used to extract total RNA from the PBMCs, yielding at least 6 micrograms per sample. The percentages of naive CD45RAhigh/CD27high T cells were determined by flow cytometry on a PBMC aliquot from every donor. According to the germline V gene, CDR1 reads MNHEY and CDR2 reads SVGEGT. Trimming costs V 6 bases and J 0 bases, and their ends lie 15 bases apart. The CDR3 contains 16 residues, cysteine and phenylalanine counted. Just the 48-base CDR3 DNA is kept, in frame starting at base 1.

The sequence came from a woman in her late teens or twenties in good health. The sequenced material came from blood. The chain couples TRBV6-2 or TRBV6-3 to TRBJ2-1; confidence is insufficient to name the D gene. The nucleotide sequence reads TGTGCCAGCAGCCTTTGGTCTCAACGCTCCTACAATGAGCAGTTCTTC. The encoded protein is CASSLWSQRSYNEQFF.